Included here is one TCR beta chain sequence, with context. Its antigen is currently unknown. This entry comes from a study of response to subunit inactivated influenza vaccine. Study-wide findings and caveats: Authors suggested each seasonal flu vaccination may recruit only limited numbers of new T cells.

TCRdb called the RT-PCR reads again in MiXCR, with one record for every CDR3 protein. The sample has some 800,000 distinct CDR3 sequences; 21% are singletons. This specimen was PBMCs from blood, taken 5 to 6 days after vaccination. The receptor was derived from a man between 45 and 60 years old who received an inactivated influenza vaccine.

CDR3 sequence reads: CASTKWASLLDEQFF. CDR3 DNA sequence: TGTGCCAGCACCAAGTGGGCCAGCCTTCTGGATGAGCAGTTCTTC. The chain combines TRBV12-3 or TRBV12-4 with TRBJ2-1; D gene unclear. The CDR3 has 15 residues. Trimming stripped 7 bases from V and 8 bases from J, with 21 bases between.